Listed below are T cell receptor beta chains from one sample, sequenced in a study of T cells in Graves' hyperthyroidism and ophthalmopathy. Each CDR3 protein gets one entry after TCRdb re-called the multiplex PCR reads with MiXCR. The sample carries fewer than 750,000 distinct CDR3 sequences, about 14% recorded once. The sequenced material came from blood. These receptors all come from a woman in her forties or fifties with Graves' ophthalmopathy. Each CDR3 is given with its conserved first and last residue. Each record gives: D gene, J gene, V gene, clone size, CDR3 length, CDR3 protein, CDR3 DNA. A D gene is named only where the DNA matches it firmly. Not all rows give a size; the values are once, few, many and, for expanded clones, a class.

TRBD2 TRBJ2-1 TRBV27 many 17 CASSSDPGLAGYNEQFF TGTGCCAGCAGTTCCGACCCCGGACTAGCGGGGTACAATGAGCAGTTCTTC
TRBD2 TRBJ2-1 TRBV20-1 NA 20 CSARDLAGGPGMYSYNEQFF TGCAGTGCTAGAGACCTAGCGGGAGGGCCGGGTATGTACTCCTACAATGAGCAGTTCTTC
TRBD2 TRBJ2-1 TRBV19 many 21 CASSIRGSGRFVVRNYNEQFF TGTGCCAGTAGTATCCGGGGTAGCGGGAGATTCGTGGTCAGGAACTACAATGAGCAGTTCTTC
NA TRBJ1-5 TRBV28 many 16 CASSLLSRGSNQPQHF TGTGCCAGCAGTTTATTGAGTAGGGGTAGCAATCAGCCCCAGCATTTT
NA TRBJ2-5 TRBV18 many 13 CASSPSIQETQYF TGTGCCAGCTCACCATCAATACAAGAGACCCAGTACTTC
TRBD1 TRBJ2-5 TRBV19 NA 15 CASSPRDRDGETQYF TGTGCCAGTAGTCCCCGGGACAGGGATGGAGAGACCCAGTACTTC
TRBD1 TRBJ2-7 TRBV28 few 14 CASKRQGSSYEQYF TGTGCCAGCAAGCGACAGGGGAGCTCCTACGAGCAGTACTTC
NA TRBJ1-4 TRBV11-3 few 13 CASSRGHNEKLFF TGTGCCAGCAGCAGGGGCCATAATGAAAAACTGTTTTTT
NA TRBJ2-2 TRBV11-3 NA 16 CASSLIGPRDTGELFF TGTGCCAGCAGCTTAATCGGGCCCAGGGACACCGGGGAGCTGTTTTTT
NA TRBJ2-3 TRBV27 many 15 CASSMTRLGTDTQYF TGTGCCAGCAGTATGACTAGACTCGGGACAGATACGCAGTATTTT
NA TRBJ1-2 TRBV7-2 many 14 CASSRPAANYGYTF TGTGCCAGCAGCCGACCTGCAGCTAACTATGGCTACACCTTC
TRBD1 TRBJ1-5 TRBV20-1 many 15 CSASQPGQGFQPQHF TGCAGTGCTTCTCAACCGGGACAGGGGTTTCAGCCCCAGCATTTT
NA TRBJ2-7 TRBV27 NA 15 CASSLRATIPYEQYF TGTGCCAGCAGTTTAAGGGCCACAATCCCCTACGAGCAGTACTTC
TRBD2 TRBJ2-1 TRBV6-5 few 16 CASSYSSSGSNNEQFF TGTGCCAGCAGTTACTCGTCTAGCGGGTCCAACAATGAGCAGTTCTTC
NA TRBJ2-5 TRBV30 many 12 CASKGGTKTQYF TGTGCCTCTAAGGGGGGCACAAAGACCCAGTACTTC
NA TRBJ2-7 TRBV3-1 NA 17 CASSQDSGFGASYEQYF TGTGCCAGCAGCCAAGATTCAGGGTTCGGGGCATCCTACGAGCAGTACTTC
TRBD2 TRBJ2-1 TRBV20-1 NA 16 CSVRGIAGDTNNEQFF TGCAGTGTAAGAGGAATAGCGGGGGATACAAACAATGAGCAGTTCTTC
NA TRBJ1-4 TRBV5-6 NA 14 CASSFDRRDEKLFF TGTGCCAGCAGCTTTGACAGGAGGGATGAAAAACTGTTTTTT
TRBD1 TRBJ2-2 TRBV19 few 13 CASFRGLTGELFF TGTGCCAGCTTCAGGGGGCTCACCGGGGAGCTGTTTTTT
TRBD2 TRBJ2-1 TRBV19 NA 15 CASSMGGGLYNEQFF TGTGCCAGTAGTATGGGGGGAGGGCTCTACAATGAGCAGTTCTTC
NA TRBJ1-2 TRBV28 many 14 CASSLAGFVYGYTF TGTGCCAGCAGTTTGGCGGGGTTCGTCTATGGCTACACCTTC
NA TRBJ2-1 TRBV28 many 16 CASSLRLGATYNEQFF TGTGCCAGCAGTTTAAGGTTGGGAGCCACCTACAATGAGCAGTTCTTC
TRBD2 TRBJ2-5 TRBV20-1 many 15 CSARDPSGSGETQYF TGCAGTGCTAGAGATCCCAGCGGGAGTGGAGAGACCCAGTACTTC
TRBD1 TRBJ1-4 TRBV12-3/TRBV12-4 few 15 CASSNRGLGNEKLFF TGTGCCAGCAGTAACAGGGGACTAGGGAATGAAAAACTGTTTTTT
NA TRBJ2-7 TRBV25-1 few 12 CASRRASYEQYF TGTGCCAGCAGACGGGCCTCCTACGAGCAGTACTTC
NA TRBJ2-2 TRBV7-2 many 13 CASLATNTGELFF TGTGCCAGCCTAGCGACGAACACCGGGGAGCTGTTTTTT
NA TRBJ2-1 TRBV4-2 few 13 CASSQAPLGEQFF TGTGCCAGCAGCCAAGCCCCCCTAGGTGAGCAGTTCTTC
TRBD1 TRBJ1-2 TRBV19 NA 14 CASSSTGELYGYTF TGTGCCAGTAGTTCTACAGGGGAACTTTATGGCTACACCTTC
TRBD1 TRBJ2-6 TRBV5-4 NA 20 CASSLPSLGQGAGGANVLTF TGTGCCAGCAGCTTACCATCCCTCGGACAGGGGGCTGGTGGGGCCAACGTCCTGACTTTC
TRBD2 TRBJ2-1 TRBV20-1 many 14 CSAGGGSSYNEQFF TGCAGTGCAGGAGGCGGGAGCTCCTACAATGAGCAGTTCTTC
TRBD2 TRBJ2-7 TRBV5-1 many 16 CASSFRTSGRTYEQYF TGCGCCAGCAGCTTTCGGACTAGCGGGAGGACCTACGAGCAGTACTTC
TRBD2 TRBJ2-4 TRBV4-1 NA 14 CASSQNSGVVIQYF TGCGCCAGCAGCCAGAATAGCGGGGTTGTCATTCAGTACTTC
NA TRBJ1-1 TRBV19 NA 15 CASSIARRPYTEAFF TGTGCCAGTAGTATAGCCCGCAGACCCTACACTGAAGCTTTCTTT
NA TRBJ1-5 TRBV6-5 few 12 CASSYVSQPQHF TGTGCCAGCAGTTACGTCAGTCAGCCCCAGCATTTT
NA TRBJ1-5 TRBV28 many 16 CASSTRAGAPNQPQHF TGTGCCAGCAGTACCAGGGCAGGGGCACCCAATCAGCCCCAGCATTTT
NA TRBJ2-7 TRBV7-2 many 13 CASSLTHYYEQYF TGTGCCAGCAGCTTGACACATTACTACGAGCAGTACTTC
NA TRBJ2-3 TRBV24-1 many 21 CATSDLRSGVGRDSSTDTQYF TGTGCCACCAGTGATTTGCGTTCAGGGGTCGGACGAGACTCTAGCACAGATACGCAGTATTTT
NA TRBJ1-5 TRBV3-1 many 14 CASSQDSSNQPQHF TGTGCCAGCAGCCAAGACAGTAGCAATCAGCCCCAGCATTTT
NA TRBJ2-5 TRBV4-1 few 14 CASSQFGLAETQYF TGCGCCAGCAGCCAATTTGGTTTGGCAGAGACCCAGTACTTC
NA TRBJ2-3 TRBV7-3 many 15 CASSLSGRRTDTQYF TGTGCCAGCAGCCTTTCGGGGCGGCGCACAGATACGCAGTATTTT
TRBD2 TRBJ2-3 TRBV20-1 many 15 CSASSGGLRTDTQYF TGCAGTGCTAGTAGCGGGGGTTTAAGAACAGATACGCAGTATTTT
NA TRBJ2-6 TRBV6-1 few 13 CASKVSGANVLTF TGTGCCAGCAAGGTTTCTGGGGCCAACGTCCTGACTTTC
TRBD1 TRBJ2-1 TRBV18 NA 14 CASSPGQVGNEQFF TGTGCCAGCTCCCCGGGACAGGTGGGGAATGAGCAGTTCTTC
TRBD1 TRBJ1-1 TRBV5-1 NA 16 CASSPIKTGKNTEAFF TGCGCCAGCAGCCCCATCAAGACAGGGAAGAACACTGAAGCTTTCTTT
TRBD1 TRBJ1-2 TRBV20-1 few 14 CSATPDRGNYGYTF TGCAGTGCTACCCCGGACAGGGGTAACTATGGCTACACCTTC
NA TRBJ2-5 TRBV5-8 NA 17 CASSSPNGRGAGETQYF TGTGCCAGCAGCTCCCCCAATGGTAGGGGGGCAGGGGAGACCCAGTACTTC
NA TRBJ2-7 TRBV28 many 14 CASSLPQTTYEQYF TGTGCCAGCAGTTTGCCCCAGACTACTTACGAGCAGTACTTC
NA TRBJ2-7 TRBV7-9 many 14 CASSPPGVFDEQYF TGTGCCAGCAGCCCTCCTGGCGTGTTCGACGAGCAGTACTTC
NA TRBJ2-1 TRBV6-2/TRBV6-3 NA 16 CASSYPGTRGLNEQFF TGTGCCAGCAGTTACCCCGGGACAAGGGGCTTGAATGAGCAGTTCTTC
NA TRBJ2-7 TRBV4-3 few 15 CASSQDRDTVYEQYF TGCGCCAGCAGCCAAGACAGGGACACGGTCTACGAGCAGTACTTC
NA TRBJ1-5 TRBV29-1 few 14 CSVGGHGGNQPQHF TGCAGCGTTGGCGGGCATGGCGGCAATCAGCCCCAGCATTTT
TRBD2 TRBJ2-2 TRBV9 NA 20 CASSVAGGSRAGGNTGELFF TGTGCCAGCAGCGTAGCGGGGGGGTCTCGAGCGGGAGGTAACACCGGGGAGCTGTTTTTT
NA TRBJ2-3 TRBV7-8 many 12 CASSFGLDTQYF TGTGCCAGCAGCTTTGGTCTAGATACGCAGTATTTT
NA TRBJ2-1 TRBV12-3/TRBV12-4 NA 15 CASSLGGGSHNEQFF TGTGCCAGCAGTTTGGGGGGGGGCTCCCACAATGAGCAGTTCTTC
NA TRBJ2-7 TRBV15 NA 13 CATSRPPRHEQYF TGTGCCACCAGCAGACCGCCTAGGCACGAGCAGTACTTC
TRBD1 TRBJ1-2 TRBV5-1 NA 15 CASSLIQGAEYGYTF TGCGCCAGCAGCTTGATTCAGGGGGCAGAATATGGCTACACCTTC
NA TRBJ2-3 TRBV6-1 few 13 CASSEDLADTQYF TGTGCCAGCAGTGAAGACCTAGCGGATACGCAGTATTTT
NA TRBJ1-4 TRBV5-1 many 13 CASSLVTDEKLFF TGCGCCAGCAGCTTGGTTACAGATGAAAAACTGTTTTTT
TRBD1 TRBJ2-1 TRBV7-2 many 16 CASTRGPPSSYNEQFF TGTGCCAGCACTAGGGGGCCCCCTAGCTCCTACAATGAGCAGTTCTTC
NA TRBJ1-1 TRBV12-3/TRBV12-4 many 14 CASLLRETFTEAFF TGTGCCAGCCTACTCCGGGAAACCTTCACTGAAGCTTTCTTT